Following are 3 T cell receptor beta chains from one sample sequenced in a study of T cells in Graves' hyperthyroidism and ophthalmopathy. TCR beta CDR3 regions were amplified from RNA transcripts. HTBI primers were employed in a first-round RT-PCR of the TCR CDR3. TCRdb recomputed calls from the multiplex PCR reads with MiXCR, one row per CDR3 protein. The data show 450,000 to 550,000 distinct CDR3 sequences, approximately 25% seen once. The sequencing sample was made of blood. Source of these receptors: a woman aged 30 to 39 with Graves' ophthalmopathy.

This clonotype was seen only a few times. The chain joins TRBV10-3 to TRBJ2-5, with TRBD1 matching 8 bases. The CDR3 has 15 residues. J lost 1 base, V lost 7 bases, and 8 bases had no gene match. The germline V gene has CDR1 ENHRY and CDR2 SYGVKD. CDR3 region: CAITNRQGSQETQYF. Here the CDR3 DNA reads TGTGCCATCACCAACAGACAGGGGAGCCAAGAGACCCAGTACTTC.

This clonotype was detected many times. The chain carries TRBV12-3 or TRBV12-4 and TRBJ1-2; possibly TRBD1 for D (6 bases). This CDR3 spans 15 amino acids. Trimming left V 6 bases short and J 4 bases short, with 18 bases between. CDR3 in DNA: TGTGCCAGCAGCCTTGGAACCGGGACACCCTATGGCTACACCTTC. The encoded protein is CASSLGTGTPYGYTF.

This sequence joins TRBV6-5 and TRBJ1-1; 8 bases map to TRBD1. The CDR3 runs 16 residues. Trimming took 5 bases from V and 4 from J; bases not matched to a gene: 12. The germline V gene has CDR1 MNHEY and CDR2 SVGAGI. CDR3 sequence reads: CASSNPQGDTGTEAFF. CDR3 DNA sequence: TGTGCCAGCAGTAACCCACAGGGGGACACAGGCACTGAAGCTTTCTTT.